This T cell receptor beta chain was captured in a study of shared clonotypes between healthy human individuals. The V end was cut by 1 base, the J end by 0 bases, with 13 bases between. The CDR3 is made up of 16 amino acids. CDR1 and CDR2 (germline): SGHAT, FQNNGV. Within Nashville, Tennessee resided all donors, each a Caucasian adult. Subsets obtained from CD4+ cells comprised CD45RA+ naive and CD45RA-negative memory cells. The table came from immunoSEQ multiplex PCR; TCRdb's copy has only in-frame clones and leaves some out. Of approximately 2,000,000 clones in the sample, 85% to 95% are singletons; the top ten hold 0.37%.

This sequence originates from a man between 18 and 29 years old in good health. Some clones in this sample may be carry-over from other donors' samples. The J gene is TRBJ2-7, the V gene TRBV11-2, with a weak D call TRBD2 (6 bases). The specimen was naive CD4+ T cells from PBMCs. Specified subset: CD45RA+ positively selected. Here the CDR3 reads CASSLAGARSSYEQYF. For the CDR3, the DNA is TGTGCCAGCAGCTTAGCGGGAGCGCGAAGCTCCTACGAGCAGTACTTC.